What follows describes a single T cell receptor beta chain. Antigen specificity is unknown. This entry comes from a study of shared clonotypes between healthy human individuals. Overall study results and limits: When naive CD4 clonotypes were compared across a few donors, about 4.9% were shared.

The repertoire was sequenced with immunoSEQ multiplex PCR; TCRdb's copy has only in-frame clones and lacks some. Of over 1.5 million clones in the sample, 95% to 99% were seen once. The TCR originated in a young man in good health. The sample taken for sequencing was naive CD4+ T cells sorted from blood. Subset: CD45RA+ positively selected.

For the CDR3, the DNA is TGTGCCAGCAGCTTTAGACTAGGTTCCTACGAGCAGTACTTC. Amino acids: CASSFRLGSYEQYF. This rearrangement joins TRBV7-8 to TRBJ2-7; D perhaps matches TRBD2 (6 bases). The V end lost 3 bases, the J end lost 1 base, and 10 bases lay between the germline ends. The CDR3 totals 14 residues. Germline V gene sequence: CDR1 SGHVS, CDR2 FQNEAQ.